The 21 T cell receptor beta chains below come from one sample, sequenced in a study of shared clonotypes between healthy human individuals. Sequenced by immunoSEQ multiplex PCR; TCRdb stores in-frame clones only, minus some. The sample has 2 million to 2.5 million clones; approximately 90% are singletons. Sequencing was done on a sample of naive CD4+ T cells from PBMCs. Subset defined: CD45RA+ positively selected. These receptors originate from a man aged 18 to 30 in good health. Some clones in this sample may be carry-over from other donors' samples.

This sequence joins TRBV28 and TRBJ1-1; a weak D match, TRBD1 (6 bases). Germline V gives CDR1 MDHEN, CDR2 SYDVKM. Trimming shortened V by 1 base and J by 3 bases, and 12 bases separated the two germline ends. The CDR3 extends over 15 amino acids. The CDR3 DNA reads as TGTGCCAGCAGTTTATTAGGGGGAGGAGACACTGAAGCTTTCTTT. This encodes CASSLLGGGDTEAFF.

In its sample, this clone was seen once. The chain links TRBV19 to TRBJ2-4, with 12 bases matching TRBD2. V was pared by 4 bases and J by 5 bases, with 6 bases of the junction left unmatched. Germline V gene data show CDR1 as LNHDA and CDR2 as SQIVND (reference sequence). The CDR3 is made up of 16 amino acids. The CDR3 DNA follows: TGTGCCAGTAGTACCGCACTAGCGGGAGGCGAAAACATTCAGTACTTC. Amino acid sequence: CASSTALAGGENIQYF.

The gene calls are TRBV28 and TRBJ2-2; 7 nucleotides align to TRBD2. The CDR3 has 12 residues. V trimming: 10 bases; J trimming: 6 bases; junction bases outside the gene matches: 5. CDR1 is MDHEN and CDR2 is SYDVKM in the germline V gene. The CDR3 sequence is CAIGLAAGELFF. CDR3 coding DNA: TGTGCCATCGGCCTAGCGGCCGGGGAGCTGTTTTTT.

The chain combines TRBV6-6 with TRBJ2-4; D is unclear. The V end lost 6 bases, the J end lost 0 bases, and 9 bases lay between the germline ends. The CDR3 sequence is 14 residues long. CDR1 MNHNY and CDR2 SVGAGI come from the germline V gene (reference sequence). Written as DNA, the CDR3 is TGTGCCAGCAGGTTATCTCTAGCCAAAAACATTCAGTACTTC. It specifies CASRLSLAKNIQYF.

The V and J genes are TRBV5-4 and TRBJ2-7, with D possibly TRBD2 on 6 matching bases. This CDR3 region has 14 residues. Germline assignment: CDR1 SGHNT and CDR2 YYREEE (reference sequence). V was cut by 5 bases and J by 5 bases, with 17 bases left in between. In DNA, the CDR3 is TGTGCCAGCAGGGGGACTCCCCCCGTGGACGAGCAGTACTTC. It specifies CASRGTPPVDEQYF.

The J gene is TRBJ2-5, the V gene TRBV15, with 9 positions matching TRBD2. CDR3 length: 16 residues. V lost 0 bases, J lost 5 bases, and 7 bases stayed unmatched. Germline CDR1 is LNHNV and CDR2 is YYDKDF (reference sequence). CDR3 amino acids: CATSRENSGSYETQYF. The CDR3 DNA reads TGTGCCACCAGCAGAGAGAATAGCGGGAGTTATGAGACCCAGTACTTC. Variable domain in full (rest from reference TRBV15 and TRBJ2-5): DAMVIQNPRYQVTQFGKPVTLSCSQTLNHNVMYWYQQKSSQAPKLLFHYYDKDFNNEADTPDNFQSRRPNTSFCFLDIRSPGLGDTAMYLCATSRENSGSYETQYFGPGTRLLVL.

The chain is built from TRBV7-8 and TRBJ1-5; no definite D call. V lost 0 bases to trimming and J lost 0 bases, with 12 bases between them. This CDR3 has 17 amino acids. In germline, CDR1 is SGHVS, CDR2 FQNEAQ. Here the CDR3 reads CASSLAFTRNSNQPQHF. CDR3 nucleotides: TGTGCCAGCAGCTTAGCCTTCACAAGGAATAGCAATCAGCCCCAGCATTTT.

V is TRBV18 and J is TRBJ2-5, with D unclear. Per germline, CDR1 KGHSH and CDR2 LQKENI. V shed 3 bases and J shed 2 bases, with 13 bases lying between them. This CDR3 comprises 15 residues. The chain's CDR3 is CASSPSFPRQETQYF. DNA for the CDR3: TGTGCCAGCTCACCCTCTTTCCCTAGACAAGAGACCCAGTACTTC.

The rearrangement uses TRBV29-1 and TRBJ1-1; D is perhaps TRBD1 (6 bases). The length of the CDR3 is 13 residues. Germline V gene data show CDR1 as SQVTM and CDR2 as ANQGSEA. V lost 5 bases and J lost 3, with 13 bases in between. The CDR3 reads CSVSQGADTEAFF. The CDR3 bases are TGCAGCGTTTCACAGGGAGCTGACACTGAAGCTTTCTTT. The whole variable domain, remainder taken from reference TRBV29-1 and TRBJ1-1, is SAVISQKPSRDICQRGTSLTIQCQVDSQVTMMFWYRQQPGQSLTLIATANQGSEATYESGFVIDKFPISRPNLTFSTLTVSNMSPEDSSIYLCSVSQGADTEAFFGQGTRLTVV.

The chain has TRBV11-2 and TRBJ2-1; unclear D gene. Germline V gene data show CDR1 as SGHAT and CDR2 as FQNNGV. CDR3 size: 13 residues. The V and J ends lost 4 bases and 9 bases respectively, with 13 bases between them. The CDR3 reads CASSSVGGVEQFF. DNA for the CDR3: TGTGCCAGCAGCTCCGTCGGTGGGGTTGAGCAGTTCTTC.

The J gene is TRBJ2-1, the V gene TRBV19, with 12 bases aligning to TRBD2. The CDR3 is 14 residues long. CDR1 is LNHDA, CDR2 SQIVND, per germline (reference sequence). The V and J ends lost 11 bases and 1 base, in that order; junction bases with no gene match: 3. The CDR3 is CASSGRGSYNEQFF. CDR3 in DNA: TGTGCCTCTAGCGGGAGGGGGTCCTACAATGAGCAGTTCTTC.

The chain carries TRBV10-3 and TRBJ2-7; D remains ambiguous. CDR1 ENHRY and CDR2 SYGVKD come from the germline V gene. This CDR3 spans 13 amino acids. The V end was cut by 0 bases, the J end by 6 bases, with 9 bases between. For the CDR3, the DNA is TGTGCCATCAGTGAGTCTGGAAAGTTCGAGCAGTACTTC. It translates to CAISESGKFEQYF.

This clone was observed a few times. V gene TRBV6-1 combines with J gene TRBJ1-1; D is unresolved. CDR3 length equals 16 residues. CDR1 is MNHNS, CDR2 SASEGT, per germline. V gave up 0 bases and J gave up 1 base, with 12 bases separating them. The CDR3 reads CASSEALQVSNTEAFF. The CDR3 coding sequence is TGTGCCAGCAGTGAAGCGCTTCAGGTTTCGAACACTGAAGCTTTCTTT.

The genes are TRBV20-1 and TRBJ1-1, with a weak D call TRBD1 (5 bases). The CDR3 is 11 residues long. Per the germline V gene, CDR1 is DFQATT and CDR2 is SNEGSKA (reference sequence). The DNA of the CDR3 is TGCAGCCACAGGATACGGGGTGAAGCTTTCTTT. Translating gives CSHRIRGEAFF.

In its sample, this clone was seen once. This chain joins TRBV19 and TRBJ2-6; weak D call: TRBD1 (5 bases). Germline V gene lookup returns CDR1 LNHDA and CDR2 SQIVND (reference sequence). There are 18 residues in the CDR3. V gave up 5 bases and J gave up 1 base, with 18 bases separating them. CDR3 bases: TGTGCCAGTAGTCTTCAGGGTAGATATATTTCTGGGGCCAACGTCCTGACTTTC. Its translation is CASSLQGRYISGANVLTF.

This chain connects TRBV7-3 to TRBJ1-2; 8 nucleotides line up with TRBD1. From germline, CDR1 is SGHTA and CDR2 FQGTGA. The CDR3 totals 16 residues. Unmatched junction bases numbered 8, after V lost 5 bases and J lost 0 bases. Written as DNA, the CDR3 is TGTGCCAGCAGCCCACAGGGGGGGGGTGCTAACTATGGCTACACCTTC. Protein sequence: CASSPQGGGANYGYTF. Based on the CDR3 plus reference TRBV7-3 and TRBJ1-2, the full variable domain is GAGVSQTPSNKVTEKGKYVELRCDPISGHTALYWYRQSLGQGPEFLIYFQGTGAADDSGLPNDRFFAVRPEGSVSTLKIQRTERGDSAVYLCASSPQGGGANYGYTFGSGTRLTVV.

Note on this clone: At the DNA level, this CDR3 is encoded by other sequences in the same sample as well. V is TRBV5-1 and J is TRBJ2-3; 8 bases match TRBD2. The CDR3 contains 14 residues. The V gene's germline CDR1 is SGHRS and CDR2 YFSETQ. Trimming cost V 2 bases and J 2 bases; bases outside gene matches: 1. CDR3 region: CASSLAGVTDTQYF. For the CDR3, the DNA is TGCGCCAGCAGCTTAGCGGGGGTCACAGATACGCAGTATTTT.

V gene TRBV6-6 combines with J gene TRBJ1-4; 10 positions agree with TRBD1. In germline, CDR1 is MNHNY, CDR2 SVGAGI (reference sequence). The CDR3 consists of 14 residues. With 5 bases clipped from V and 7 bases from J, the junction kept 4 bases outside the gene matches. CDR3 loop: CASSRRDRGEKLFF. The CDR3, as DNA: TGTGCCAGCAGTCGCCGGGACAGGGGTGAAAAACTGTTTTTT.

The rearrangement uses TRBV7-3 and TRBJ1-6; 11 nucleotides align to TRBD1. In germline, CDR1 is SGHTA, CDR2 FQGTGA. This CDR3 has 15 residues. The junction had 6 bases not matched to a gene; V was cut back by 5 bases and J by 9 bases. This chain's CDR3 is CASSLGTGGVSPLHF. CDR3 nucleotide sequence: TGTGCCAGCAGCCTCGGGACAGGGGGTGTTTCACCCCTCCACTTT.

The chain carries TRBV6-6 and TRBJ1-1; D unclear. The CDR3 has 14 amino acids. Germline CDR1 reads MNHNY; CDR2 reads SVGAGI (reference sequence). V dropped 1 base and J dropped 4 bases, with 10 bases sitting between them. CDR3 loop: CASSYFPGTTEAFF. DNA of the CDR3: TGTGCCAGCAGTTACTTCCCGGGTACCACTGAAGCTTTCTTT.

The rearrangement uses TRBV7-9 and TRBJ2-7; possibly TRBD2 for D (5 bases). V lost 4 bases to trimming and J lost 6 bases, with 13 bases between them. This CDR3 region has 13 residues. Germline CDR1 is SEHNR and CDR2 is FQNEAQ (reference sequence). The CDR3 loop is CASSSNRAGEQYF. The CDR3 nucleotides read TGTGCCAGCAGCTCTAATCGGGCGGGCGAGCAGTACTTC.